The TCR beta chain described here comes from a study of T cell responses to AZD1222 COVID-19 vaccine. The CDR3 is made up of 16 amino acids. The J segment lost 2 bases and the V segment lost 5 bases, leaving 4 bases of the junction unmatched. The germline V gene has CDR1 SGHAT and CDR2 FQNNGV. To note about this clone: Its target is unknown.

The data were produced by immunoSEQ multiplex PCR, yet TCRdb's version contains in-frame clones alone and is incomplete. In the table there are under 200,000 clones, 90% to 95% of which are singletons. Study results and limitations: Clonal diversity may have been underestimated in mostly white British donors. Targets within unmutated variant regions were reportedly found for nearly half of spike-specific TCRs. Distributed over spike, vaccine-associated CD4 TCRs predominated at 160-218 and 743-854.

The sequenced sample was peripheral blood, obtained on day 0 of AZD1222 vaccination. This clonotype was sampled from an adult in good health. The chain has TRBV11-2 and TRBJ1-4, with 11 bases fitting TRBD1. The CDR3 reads CASSLGTGGTNEKLFF. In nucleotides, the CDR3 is TGTGCCAGCAGCCTTGGGACAGGGGGGACTAATGAAAAACTGTTTTTT. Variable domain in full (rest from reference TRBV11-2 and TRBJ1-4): EAGVAQSPRYKIIEKRQSVAFWCNPISGHATLYWYQQILGQGPKLLIQFQNNGVVDDSQLPKDRFSAERLKGVDSTLKIQPAKLEDSAVYLCASSLGTGGTNEKLFFGSGTQLSVL.